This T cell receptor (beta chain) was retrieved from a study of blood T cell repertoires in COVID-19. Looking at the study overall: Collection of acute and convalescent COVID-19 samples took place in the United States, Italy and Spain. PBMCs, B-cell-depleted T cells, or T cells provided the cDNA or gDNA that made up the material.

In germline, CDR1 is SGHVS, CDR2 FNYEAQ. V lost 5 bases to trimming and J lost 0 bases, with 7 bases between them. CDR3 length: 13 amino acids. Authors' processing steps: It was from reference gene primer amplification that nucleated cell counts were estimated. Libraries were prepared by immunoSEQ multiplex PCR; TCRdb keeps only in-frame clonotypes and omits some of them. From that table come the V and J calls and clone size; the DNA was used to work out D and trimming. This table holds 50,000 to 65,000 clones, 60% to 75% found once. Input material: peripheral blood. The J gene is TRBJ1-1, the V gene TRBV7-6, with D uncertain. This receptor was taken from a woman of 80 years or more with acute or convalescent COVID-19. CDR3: CASSPRLNTEAFF. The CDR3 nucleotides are TGTGCCAGCAGCCCCAGATTGAACACTGAAGCTTTCTTT.